One and the same sample provided the 24 T cell receptor beta chains below, sequenced in a study of T cells of healthy individuals. TCRdb reprocessed the 5' RACE reads via MiXCR and lists one record per CDR3 protein. The sample consists of tens of thousands of distinct CDR3 sequences, around 16% of them appearing once. The receptors originated from a human donor in good health.

The rearrangement uses TRBV7-2 and TRBJ1-1; unclear D gene. This CDR3 is 14 amino acids long. With 1 base removed from V and 0 bases from J, the gap between germline ends came to 6 bases. The germline V gene encodes CDR1 SGHTA and CDR2 FQGNSA. As DNA, the CDR3 is TGTGCCAGCAGCTTAGAACAGATGAACACTGAAGCTTTCTTT. As protein: CASSLEQMNTEAFF.

About this clonotype: An end of the junction differs from the germline gene, which may be a read error. The chain links TRBV7-7 to TRBJ2-3, with 10 positions matching TRBD2. CDR1 and CDR2 (germline): SSHAT, FNYEAQ (reference sequence). This CDR3 comprises 15 residues. In nucleotides, the CDR3 is TGTGCTAGCAGCACGGGACTAGCGCACACAGATACGCAGTATTTT. It specifies CASSTGLAHTDTQYF.

The chain is built from TRBV2 and TRBJ2-3; TRBD1 agrees at 11 bases. The CDR3 runs 18 residues. From germline, CDR1 is SNHLY and CDR2 FYNNEI. V shed 5 bases and J 2 bases; nucleotides not matched to a gene: 12. The chain's CDR3 is CASSTREGTGGVTDTQYF. The CDR3 coding sequence is TGTGCCAGCAGTACCCGGGAAGGGACAGGGGGGGTCACAGATACGCAGTATTTT.

This clonotype was seen a handful of times. V and J are TRBV27 and TRBJ2-3, with D possibly matching TRBD2 (6 bases). V was cut by 2 bases and J by 2 bases, with 8 bases left in between. This CDR3 contains 14 residues. Germline-derived CDR1 and CDR2 are MNHEY and SMNVEV (reference sequence). CDR3 sequence reads: CASSLGEATDTQYF. CDR3 nucleotide sequence: TGTGCCAGCAGTTTAGGGGAGGCCACAGATACGCAGTATTTT.

This clonotype was seen many times. The chain is built from TRBV12-3 or TRBV12-4 and TRBJ2-3; perhaps TRBD2 as D (5 bases). There are 14 residues in the CDR3. Trimming shortened V by 3 bases and J by 2 bases, and 9 bases separated the two germline ends. The CDR3 DNA reads as TGTGCCAGCAGTTTGTCCGGGAACACAGATACGCAGTATTTT. It is translated as CASSLSGNTDTQYF.

This clonotype has only one observation. The V and J genes are TRBV12-3 or TRBV12-4 and TRBJ2-7; D is perhaps TRBD2 (5 bases). The CDR3 contains 13 residues. V gave up 0 bases and J gave up 6 bases, with 9 bases separating them. CDR3 amino acids: CASSLAEGTEQYF. The CDR3 nucleotides are TGTGCCAGCAGTTTAGCTGAGGGAACCGAGCAGTACTTC.

The J gene is TRBJ2-7, the V gene TRBV7-2; maybe TRBD1 (6 bases). V was cut by 1 base and J by 7 bases, with 11 bases left in between. The length of the CDR3 is 13 residues. CDR1 and CDR2 (germline): SGHTA, FQGNSA. The CDR3 spells CASSLGKGVEQYF. As DNA, the CDR3 is TGTGCCAGCAGCTTAGGAAAGGGGGTAGAGCAGTACTTC.

The chain links TRBV2 to TRBJ2-3, with D possibly being TRBD2 (5 bases). Trimming shortened V by 4 bases and J by 3 bases, and 14 bases separated the two germline ends. CDR1 and CDR2 (germline): SNHLY, FYNNEI. There are 15 residues in the CDR3. The CDR3 is CASSGGGRATDTQYF. CDR3 bases: TGTGCCAGCAGTGGAGGAGGTCGGGCGACAGATACGCAGTATTTT.

In its sample, this clonotype was seen a few times. The chain is built from TRBV28 and TRBJ2-7; TRBD1 matches at 11 bases. This CDR3 spans 17 amino acids. Looked up from germline, CDR1 is MDHEN and CDR2 is SYDVKM. Trimming took 8 bases from V and 3 from J; bases not matched to a gene: 15. In DNA form, the CDR3 reads TGTGCCAGCCATTCACACGTCCGGGACAGGGGGGGCTACGAGCAGTACTTC. Its protein product is CASHSHVRDRGGYEQYF.

This clonotype was counted ten times or more. The CDR3 sequence: CASSLVTGPGEGYTF. CDR3 bases: TGCGCCAGCAGCTTGGTCACAGGCCCGGGAGAAGGCTACACCTTC. This chain uses TRBV5-1 with TRBJ1-2; weak D call: TRBD1 (5 bases). The ends were cut back, 0 bases at V and 8 bases at J, with 17 bases in the middle. The CDR3 runs to 15 residues. Germline V gene lookup returns CDR1 SGHRS and CDR2 YFSETQ.

This clonotype was recorded a few times. V is TRBV5-1 and J is TRBJ2-5; D may be TRBD1 or TRBD2 (5 bases each). This CDR3 spans 15 amino acids. Deletions cut 4 bases from V and 1 base from J, with 14 bases between. Germline V gives CDR1 SGHRS, CDR2 YFSETQ. CDR3 residues: CASSGGRVSQETQYF. In DNA, the CDR3 is TGCGCCAGCAGCGGGGGAAGAGTGAGCCAAGAGACCCAGTACTTC.

The chain recombines TRBV7-2 with TRBJ2-2; 8 nucleotides line up with TRBD2. J was trimmed by 3 bases and V by 4 bases; bases with no gene match: 4. Looked up from germline, CDR1 is SGHTA and CDR2 is FQGNSA. This CDR3 has 15 amino acids. CDR3 sequence (DNA): TGTGCCAGCAGCTCGTTAGCGGGGTACACCGGGGAGCTGTTTTTT. As protein: CASSSLAGYTGELFF.

The V call is TRBV4-1, the J call TRBJ2-7; TRBD1 is a possible D gene (6 bases). Germline values: CDR1 MGHRA, CDR2 YSYEKL. The V and J ends lost 1 base and 2 bases respectively, with 12 bases between them. The length of the CDR3 is 15 residues. The DNA for the CDR3 is TGCGCCAGCAGCCAAGTTCGGGACAACACCTACGAGCAGTACTTC. Its protein is CASSQVRDNTYEQYF.

The V gene is TRBV28, the J gene TRBJ1-4; D unresolved. CDR3 length: 13 amino acids. CDR1 MDHEN and CDR2 SYDVKM come from the germline V gene. Trimming pared 4 bases from V and 6 bases from J, leaving 9 bases between. The CDR3 DNA reads as TGTGCCAGCAGTTCCCCTTCTGATGAAAAACTGTTTTTT. Encoded protein: CASSSPSDEKLFF.

This clonotype was found many times. The chain links TRBV29-1 to TRBJ1-5; tentatively, D is TRBD1 (6 bases). There are 12 residues in the CDR3. The V end was cut by 6 bases, the J end by 4 bases, with 10 bases between. The germline gives CDR1 SQVTM, CDR2 ANQGSEA. CDR3 in DNA: TGCAGCGTCGCCCAGGGGAATCAGCCCCAGCATTTT. Translated: CSVAQGNQPQHF.

CDR3 in amino acids: CASSPKSGGFNTEAFF. The CDR3 DNA is TGTGCCAGCAGTCCCAAATCAGGGGGCTTCAACACTGAAGCTTTCTTT. The chain carries TRBV12-3 or TRBV12-4 and TRBJ1-1, with 8 bases identical to TRBD1. The CDR3 sequence is 16 residues long. Unmatched junction bases numbered 10, after V lost 5 bases and J lost 2 bases.

There are a few counts of this clonotype. The rearrangement links TRBV7-9 to TRBJ2-4, with a tentative D call TRBD1 (5 bases). Deletions cut 5 bases from V and 2 bases from J, with 13 bases between. The germline gives CDR1 SEHNR, CDR2 FQNEAQ (reference sequence). The CDR3 is 15 amino acids. As DNA, the CDR3 is TGTGCCAGCAGCCCCCTGACAGACACCAAAAACATTCAGTACTTC. Encoded protein: CASSPLTDTKNIQYF.

The V call is TRBV2, the J call TRBJ1-4, with a weak D call TRBD1 (6 bases). Germline CDR1 is SNHLY and CDR2 is FYNNEI. V was shortened by 6 bases and J by 3 bases, with 23 bases between the two germline ends. The CDR3 consists of 18 residues. CDR3 region: CASSDPPSGARPNEKLFF. The CDR3 DNA follows: TGTGCCAGCAGCGATCCGCCATCGGGGGCGAGGCCTAATGAAAAACTGTTTTTT.

This clonotype occurred many times. V gene TRBV20-1 combines with J gene TRBJ1-4; D is undetermined. The germline V and J ends were trimmed by 1 base and 10 bases, with 16 bases remaining between them. The CDR3 sequence is 14 residues long. Looked up from germline, CDR1 is DFQATT and CDR2 is SNEGSKA (reference sequence). CDR3 loop: CSARGVLGAGKLFF. The CDR3 DNA is TGCAGTGCTAGAGGGGTTCTCGGCGCTGGAAAACTGTTTTTT.

In regard to this clonotype: A much larger clone differs from this one at a single base, so this may be a read error. The chain couples TRBV27 to TRBJ2-6; 7 bases are a match to TRBD1. The V gene's germline CDR1 is MNHEY and CDR2 SMNVEV (reference sequence). CDR3 size: 16 residues. Here the CDR3 reads CASSTTGVSGANVMTF. CDR3 DNA sequence: TGTGCCAGCAGTACAACAGGGGTCTCTGGGGCCAACGTCATGACTTTC.

This clonotype was detected ten times or more. This chain connects TRBV2 to TRBJ1-3; TRBD1 aligns across 8 bases. After removal of 6 bases from V and 2 bases from J, the junction contained 0 bases not matched to a gene. The CDR3 covers 13 residues. Germline values: CDR1 SNHLY, CDR2 FYNNEI. CDR3 coding DNA: TGTGCCAGCAGACAGGGGGCTGGAAACACCATATATTTT. Translation: CASRQGAGNTIYF.

The chain carries TRBV7-9 and TRBJ1-3, with D perhaps TRBD1 (5 bases). The germline V and J ends were trimmed by 5 bases and 8 bases, with 10 bases remaining between them. CDR3 length: 12 residues. Germline assignment: CDR1 SEHNR and CDR2 FQNEAQ (reference sequence). The CDR3 region has the DNA TGTGCCAGCAGCCCCACGGGGGACACCATATATTTT. Translating gives CASSPTGDTIYF. The variable domain in full, with the rest retrieved from reference TRBV7-9 and TRBJ1-3, is DTGVSQNPRHKITKRGQNVTFRCDPISEHNRLYWYRQTLGQGPEFLTYFQNEAQLEKSRLLSDRFSAERPKGSFSTLEIQRTEQGDSAMYLCASSPTGDTIYFGEGSWLTVV.

CDR3 in DNA: TGCGCCAGCAGCTTGAAGGCTAGCGGGGAGGGAGATACGCAGTATTTT. The encoded protein is CASSLKASGEGDTQYF. The chain links TRBV5-1 to TRBJ2-3; 9 nucleotides line up with TRBD2. This CDR3 has 16 residues. The junction had 8 bases not matched to a gene; V was cut back by 1 base and J by 5 bases. Per the germline V gene, CDR1 is SGHRS and CDR2 is YFSETQ.

The chain combines TRBV12-5 with TRBJ2-2; TRBD2 matches at 7 bases. The V segment lost 7 bases and the J segment 0 bases; nucleotides outside the gene matches: 17. Germline V lookup: CDR1 LGHNT, CDR2 FRNRAP. The CDR3 has 19 residues. CDR3 in amino acids: CASADLTLREWPNTGELFF. The CDR3 nucleotides read TGTGCTAGTGCCGACCTCACTCTGCGGGAGTGGCCGAACACCGGGGAGCTGTTTTTT.